The 2 T cell receptor beta chains given below trace back to one sample, sequenced in a study of blood T cell repertoires in COVID-19. The assay was immunoSEQ multiplex PCR, and TCRdb's table has in-frame clones only and misses some. The table shows over 250,000 clones, with approximately 90% occurring only once. Sequenced input: PBMCs or T cells enriched from blood (not recorded which). These receptors were collected from a woman aged 45-65 years who had recovered from COVID-19.

The CDR3 loop is CASSADRPNTGELFF. The DNA of the CDR3 is TGTGCCAGCAGCGCGGACAGACCGAACACCGGGGAGCTGTTTTTT. The gene calls are TRBV9 and TRBJ2-2, with a weak D call TRBD1 (6 bases). Germline CDR1 is SGDLS and CDR2 is YYNGEE. V lost 3 bases, J lost 0 bases, and 9 bases lay in between. CDR3 size: 15 residues.

This clone has only a few counts. The chain joins TRBV7-2 to TRBJ2-5; a weak D match, TRBD2 (6 bases). Trimming took 5 bases from V and 4 from J, leaving 17 bases between them. The CDR3 sequence is 15 residues long. Germline V CDR1 and CDR2: SGHTA, FQGNSA. The CDR3 DNA sequence: TGTGCCAGCAGCCGTAAAACGGGAGTCGGAGAGACCCAGTACTTC. It specifies CASSRKTGVGETQYF.